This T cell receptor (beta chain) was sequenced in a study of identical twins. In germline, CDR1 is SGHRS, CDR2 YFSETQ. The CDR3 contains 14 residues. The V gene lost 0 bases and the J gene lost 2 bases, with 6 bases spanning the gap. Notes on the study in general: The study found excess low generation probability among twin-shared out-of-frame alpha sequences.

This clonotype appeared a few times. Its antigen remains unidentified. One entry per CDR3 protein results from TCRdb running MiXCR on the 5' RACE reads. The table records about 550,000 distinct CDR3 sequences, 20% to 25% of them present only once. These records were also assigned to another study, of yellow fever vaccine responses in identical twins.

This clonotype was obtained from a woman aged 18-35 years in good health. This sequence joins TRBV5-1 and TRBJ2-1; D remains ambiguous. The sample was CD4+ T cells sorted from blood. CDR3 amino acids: CASSLVSTYNEQFF. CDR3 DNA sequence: TGCGCCAGCAGCTTGGTTTCTACCTACAATGAGCAGTTCTTC.